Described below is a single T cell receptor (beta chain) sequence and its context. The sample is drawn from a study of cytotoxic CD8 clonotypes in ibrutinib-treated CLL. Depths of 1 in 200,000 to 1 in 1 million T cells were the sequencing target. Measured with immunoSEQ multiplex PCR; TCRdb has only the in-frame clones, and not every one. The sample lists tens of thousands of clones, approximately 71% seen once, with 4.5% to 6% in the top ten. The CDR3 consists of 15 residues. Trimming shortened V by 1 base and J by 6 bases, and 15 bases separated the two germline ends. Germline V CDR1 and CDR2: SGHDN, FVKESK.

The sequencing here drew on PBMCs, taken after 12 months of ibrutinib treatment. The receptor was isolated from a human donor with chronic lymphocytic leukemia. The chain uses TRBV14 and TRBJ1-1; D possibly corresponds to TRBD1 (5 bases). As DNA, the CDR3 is TGTGCCAGCAGCCAAGGTCAGGGAAGTTGGGCTGAAGCTTTCTTT. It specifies CASSQGQGSWAEAFF.